This T cell receptor (beta chain) was identified in a study of cytomegalovirus exposure and HLA in healthy donors. Study-wide findings and caveats: An apparent linkage of common viral pathogens to several of the most significant clusters emerged in a later analysis. Productive status was seen about 87% or about 30% of the time for most TCR beta V segments in an earlier analysis. Analyzed later, association rates of TCRs varied across HLA loci, with DRB1 most and HLA-C fewest. A later analysis reportedly found that, within productive TCRs, an Asian-associated ancestry cluster had fewer N-insertions than the mean observed across the roughly 730 donors.

Comment on this clone: Its specificity is not known.

The CDR3 covers 15 residues. V gave up 0 bases and J gave up 3 bases, with 9 bases separating them. Germline V gives CDR1 SGHDT, CDR2 YYEEEE. The PCR used 60 Vbeta and 13 Jbeta primers. Libraries were prepared by immunoSEQ multiplex PCR; TCRdb keeps only in-frame clonotypes and omits some of them. The sample records about 110,000 clones, approximately 70% being singletons. The chain has TRBV5-6 and TRBJ1-4; tentative D call: TRBD1 (5 bases). The clonotype was recovered from a man in his forties in good health and CMV-seropositive. The material sequenced was PBMCs. CDR3 amino acids: CASSLEGFANEKLFF. CDR3 nucleotides: TGTGCCAGCAGCTTGGAGGGGTTTGCTAATGAAAAACTGTTTTTT.